This T cell receptor beta chain was recovered during a study of CD8 T cells in ankylosing spondylitis. TCRdb redid the calling of the 5' RACE reads with MiXCR, one entry per CDR3 protein. The sample lists around 540,000 distinct CDR3 sequences, over 9.5% occurring once. Study-wide results and limits: Typical of ankylosing spondylitis blood, it appeared, was a TCR beta motif of roughly eight highly homologous variants.

The CDR3 contains 15 residues. Germline CDR1 and CDR2: DFQATT and SNEGSKA (reference sequence). Trimming removed 1 base at V and 0 bases at J, with 13 bases between. About this clonotype: The target antigen is unknown.

The receptor comes from a male donor with ankylosing spondylitis. Sequenced input: blood, either unsorted or a sorted T cell fraction (not recorded which). The chain has TRBV20-1 and TRBJ2-7; D gene ambiguous. CDR3: CSARVLVLRSYEQYF. In nucleotides, the CDR3 is TGCAGTGCTAGAGTTTTAGTCCTACGCTCCTACGAGCAGTACTTC.